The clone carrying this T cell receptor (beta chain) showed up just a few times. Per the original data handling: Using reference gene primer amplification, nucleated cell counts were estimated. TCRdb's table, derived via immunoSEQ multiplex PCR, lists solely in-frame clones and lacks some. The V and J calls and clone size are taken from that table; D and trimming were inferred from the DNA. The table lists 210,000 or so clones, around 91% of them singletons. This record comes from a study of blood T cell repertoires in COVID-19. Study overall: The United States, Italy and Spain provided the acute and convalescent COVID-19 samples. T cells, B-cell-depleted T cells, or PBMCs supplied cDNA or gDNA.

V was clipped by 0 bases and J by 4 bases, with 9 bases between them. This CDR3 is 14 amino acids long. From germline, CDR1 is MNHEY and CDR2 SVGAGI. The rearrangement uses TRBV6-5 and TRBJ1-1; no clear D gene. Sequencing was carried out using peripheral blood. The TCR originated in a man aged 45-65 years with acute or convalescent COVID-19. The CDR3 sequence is CASSYSGQVTEAFF. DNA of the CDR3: TGTGCCAGCAGTTACTCAGGTCAGGTCACTGAAGCTTTCTTT.